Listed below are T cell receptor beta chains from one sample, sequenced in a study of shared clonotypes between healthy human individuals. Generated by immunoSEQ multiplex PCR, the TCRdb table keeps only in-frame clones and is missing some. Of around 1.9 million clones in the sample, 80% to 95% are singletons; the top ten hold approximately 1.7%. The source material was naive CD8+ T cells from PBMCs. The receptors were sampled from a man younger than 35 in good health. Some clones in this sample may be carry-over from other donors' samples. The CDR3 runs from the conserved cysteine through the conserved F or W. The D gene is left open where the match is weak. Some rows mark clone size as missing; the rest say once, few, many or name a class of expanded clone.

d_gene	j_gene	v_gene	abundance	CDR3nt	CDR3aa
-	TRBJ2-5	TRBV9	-	TGTGCCAGCAACCTTGGCGGGGCTGAAGAGACCCAGTACTTC	CASNLGGAEETQYF
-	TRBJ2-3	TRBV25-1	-	TGTGCCAGCAGGCCGGGAGGCACAGATACGCAGTATTTT	CASRPGGTDTQYF
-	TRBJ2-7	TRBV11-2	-	TGTGCCAGCAGCTTAGATTGGGGGCCCACCTACGAGCAGTACTTC	CASSLDWGPTYEQYF
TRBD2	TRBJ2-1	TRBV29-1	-	TGCAGCGCTCCTAGCGGCCGGCTAGGGTACAATGAGCAGTTCTTC	CSAPSGRLGYNEQFF
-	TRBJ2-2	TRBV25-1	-	TGTGCCAGCATGGGCCGGGATAAATTTACCGGGGAGCTGTTTTTT	CASMGRDKFTGELFF
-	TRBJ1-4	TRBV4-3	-	TGCGCCAGCGCGCCCGGACCAGCAACTAATGAAAAACTGTTTTTT	CASAPGPATNEKLFF
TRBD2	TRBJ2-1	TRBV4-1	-	TGCGCCAGCAGCCTAACTAGCGGCAAGGGAACCTACAATGAGCAGTTCTTC	CASSLTSGKGTYNEQFF
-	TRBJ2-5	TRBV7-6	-	TGTGCCAGCAGCCAAAACAGGGCGACGGAGACCCAGTACTTC	CASSQNRATETQYF
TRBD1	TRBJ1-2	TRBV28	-	TGTGCCAGCGACGCCGAGGGGGCGCAGGGCTACACCTTC	CASDAEGAQGYTF
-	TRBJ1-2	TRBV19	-	TGTGCCAGTATGGGGCCCTTAGATACGTCTTACCGAGCTAACTATGGCTACACCTTC	CASMGPLDTSYRANYGYTF
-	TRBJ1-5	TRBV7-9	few	TGTGCCAGCAGCCAAGGGGGTCAGCCCCAGCATTTT	CASSQGGQPQHF
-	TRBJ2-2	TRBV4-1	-	TGCGCCAGCAGCCAACACGCGGGACGGCGGGGCACCGGGGAGCTGTTTTTT	CASSQHAGRRGTGELFF
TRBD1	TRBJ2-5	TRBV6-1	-	TGTGCCAGCAGTGATCGGGGCAGGGGGGAGACCCAGTACTTC	CASSDRGRGETQYF
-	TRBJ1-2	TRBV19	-	TGTGCCAGTAGTATAGTAGTGCGACAGGCTTGGGGCTACACCTTC	CASSIVVRQAWGYTF
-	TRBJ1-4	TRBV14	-	TGTGCCAGCAGCCAGACCGGGATCGGAGGGGAAAAACTGTTTTTT	CASSQTGIGGEKLFF
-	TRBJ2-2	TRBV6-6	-	TGTGCCAGCAGTTACAATTCGGGGTCGGGCACCGGGGAGCTGTTTTTT	CASSYNSGSGTGELFF
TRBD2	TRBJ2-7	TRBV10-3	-	TGTGCCATCAGTGAGTCGGAAAACACTAGCGGGAGGCTCTACGAGCAGTACTTC	CAISESENTSGRLYEQYF
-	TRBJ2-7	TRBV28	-	TGTGCCAGCAGTTTTTATTCCGGGGGCCGGGCCTACGAGCAGTACTTC	CASSFYSGGRAYEQYF
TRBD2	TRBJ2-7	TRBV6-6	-	TGTGCCAGCAGTTACTCACCTATAGCGGGACTTGACGAGCAGTACTTC	CASSYSPIAGLDEQYF
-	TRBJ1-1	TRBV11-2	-	TGTGCCAGCAGCTTAGGGGAGATCACTGAAGCTTTCTTT	CASSLGEITEAFF
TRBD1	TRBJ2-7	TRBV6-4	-	TGTGCCAGCAGGGCTCCAGGGGGATTTTCCTACGAGCAGTACTTC	CASRAPGGFSYEQYF
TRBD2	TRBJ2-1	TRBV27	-	TGTGCCACCTATAGCGGGGGCAATGAGCAGTTCTTC	CATYSGGNEQFF
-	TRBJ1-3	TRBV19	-	TGTGCCAGTACCATCCTAACAGAAGGGGTCTCTGGAAACACCATATATTTT	CASTILTEGVSGNTIYF
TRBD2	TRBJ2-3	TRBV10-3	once	TGTGCCAGTACTAGCGGCCACTATGGGTCGGATACGCAGTATTTT	CASTSGHYGSDTQYF
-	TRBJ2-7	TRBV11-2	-	TGTGCCAGCAGCCCGACCGTCGGGCAGGGCAGAGCGTACGAGCAGTACTTC	CASSPTVGQGRAYEQYF
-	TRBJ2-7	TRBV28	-	TGTGCCAGCAGCCCCATTGCCGCAGACCGTAAACTATCTAACTTC	CASSPIAADRKLSNF
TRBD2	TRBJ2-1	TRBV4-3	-	TGCGCCAGCAGCCAAGATCGGCGCGGGAGCTTTGATGAGCAGTTCTTC	CASSQDRRGSFDEQFF
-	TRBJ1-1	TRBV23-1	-	TGCGCCAGCAGTCACAACCGTCCCGACACTGAAGCTTTCTTT	CASSHNRPDTEAFF
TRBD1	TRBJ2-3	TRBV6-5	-	TGTGCCAGCAGTTTCCTGAAGGGACAGGGGGAAGATACGCAGTATTTT	CASSFLKGQGEDTQYF
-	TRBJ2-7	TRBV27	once	TGTGCCAGCAGTCCGCGAGTGGCGGCCTCCTACGAGCAGTACTTC	CASSPRVAASYEQYF
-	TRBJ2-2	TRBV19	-	TGTGCCAGTAGTATTTGGTTTAGTGGCACCGGGGAGCTGTTTTTT	CASSIWFSGTGELFF
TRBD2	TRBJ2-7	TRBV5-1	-	TGCGCCAGCAGCTTGGGGACTAGCGGGTCCTACGAGCAGTACTTC	CASSLGTSGSYEQYF
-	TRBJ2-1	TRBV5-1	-	TGCGCCAGCAGCTTGGAGGGCGGGATAGGTGAGCAGTTCTTC	CASSLEGGIGEQFF
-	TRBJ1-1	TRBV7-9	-	TGTGCCAGCAGCAGCAGACAGGACCAGGGGCCTGAAGCTTTCTTT	CASSSRQDQGPEAFF
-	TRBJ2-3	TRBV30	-	TGTGCCTGTCTAATGTTAGAAGTCACAGATACGCAGTATTTT	CACLMLEVTDTQYF
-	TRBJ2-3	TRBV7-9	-	TGTGCCAGCAGCCCTACTAGGTTCCCAGATACGCAGTATTTT	CASSPTRFPDTQYF
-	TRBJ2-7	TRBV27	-	TGTGCCAGCAGTTTGGGGAGTCTCTACGAGCAGTACTTC	CASSLGSLYEQYF